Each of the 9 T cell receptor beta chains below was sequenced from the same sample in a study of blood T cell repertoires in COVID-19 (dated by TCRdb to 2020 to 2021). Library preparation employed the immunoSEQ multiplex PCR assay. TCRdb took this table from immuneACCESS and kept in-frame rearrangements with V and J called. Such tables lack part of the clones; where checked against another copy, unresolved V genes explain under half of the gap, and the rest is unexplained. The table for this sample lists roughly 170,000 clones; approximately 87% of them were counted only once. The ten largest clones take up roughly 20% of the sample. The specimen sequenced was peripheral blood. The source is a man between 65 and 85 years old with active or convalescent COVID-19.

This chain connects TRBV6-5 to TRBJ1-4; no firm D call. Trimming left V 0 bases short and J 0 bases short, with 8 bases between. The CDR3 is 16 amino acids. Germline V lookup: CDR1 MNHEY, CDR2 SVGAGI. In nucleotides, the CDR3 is TGTGCCAGCAGTTACTCGAGAGTGGCAACTAATGAAAAACTGTTTTTT. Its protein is CASSYSRVATNEKLFF.

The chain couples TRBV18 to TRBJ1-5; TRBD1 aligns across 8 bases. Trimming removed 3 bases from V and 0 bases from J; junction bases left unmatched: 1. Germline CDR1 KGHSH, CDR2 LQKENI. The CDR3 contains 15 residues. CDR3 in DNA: TGTGCCAGCTCACCGGACAGGGCTAGCAATCAGCCCCAGCATTTT. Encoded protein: CASSPDRASNQPQHF.

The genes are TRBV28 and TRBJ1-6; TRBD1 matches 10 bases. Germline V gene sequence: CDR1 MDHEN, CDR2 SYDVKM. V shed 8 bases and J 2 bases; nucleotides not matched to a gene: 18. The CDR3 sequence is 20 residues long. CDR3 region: CASQPPRWDRGLTYNSPLHF. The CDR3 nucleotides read TGTGCCAGCCAGCCGCCCCGGTGGGACAGGGGTTTGACCTATAATTCACCCCTCCACTTT.

In DNA form, the CDR3 reads TGTGCCAGCTCTCAGCTGGGGGGGAGACAAGAGACCCAGTACTTC. It specifies CASSQLGGRQETQYF. The rearrangement joins TRBV18 to TRBJ2-5, with 7 bases fitting TRBD2. The CDR3 is 15 residues long. Germline V gene data show CDR1 as KGHSH and CDR2 as LQKENI. The trim removed 6 bases at V and 2 bases at J, leaving 9 bases unmatched.

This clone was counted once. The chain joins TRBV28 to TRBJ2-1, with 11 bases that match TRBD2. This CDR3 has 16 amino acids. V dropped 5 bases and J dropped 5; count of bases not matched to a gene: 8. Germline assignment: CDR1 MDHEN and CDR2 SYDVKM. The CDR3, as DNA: TGTGCCAGCAGTCCACATAGCGGGAGGGCCCACAATGAGCAGTTCTTC. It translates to CASSPHSGRAHNEQFF.

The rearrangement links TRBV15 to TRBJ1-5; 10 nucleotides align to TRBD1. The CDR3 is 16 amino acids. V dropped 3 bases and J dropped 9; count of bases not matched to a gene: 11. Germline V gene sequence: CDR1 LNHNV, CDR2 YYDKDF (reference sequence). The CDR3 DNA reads TGTGCCACCAGCAGTACCGGGACAGGGGAACGGGGGCCCCAGCATTTT. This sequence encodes CATSSTGTGERGPQHF.

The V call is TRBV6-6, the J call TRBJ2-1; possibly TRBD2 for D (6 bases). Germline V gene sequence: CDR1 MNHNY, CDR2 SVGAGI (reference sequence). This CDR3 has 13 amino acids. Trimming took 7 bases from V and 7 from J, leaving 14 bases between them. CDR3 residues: CASTRASENEQFF. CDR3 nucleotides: TGTGCCAGCACTAGGGCTAGCGAGAATGAGCAGTTCTTC.

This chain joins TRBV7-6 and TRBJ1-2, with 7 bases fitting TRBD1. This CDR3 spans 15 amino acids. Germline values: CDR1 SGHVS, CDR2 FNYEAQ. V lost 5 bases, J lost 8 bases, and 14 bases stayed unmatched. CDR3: CASSQARQGEGGYTF. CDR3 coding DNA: TGTGCCAGCAGCCAAGCCAGACAGGGAGAAGGAGGCTACACCTTC.

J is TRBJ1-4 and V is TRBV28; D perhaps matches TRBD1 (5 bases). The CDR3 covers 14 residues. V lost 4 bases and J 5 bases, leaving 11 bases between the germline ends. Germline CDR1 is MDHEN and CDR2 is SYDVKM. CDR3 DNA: TGTGCCAGCAGTTCGCGGCGGGGGAATGAAAAACTGTTTTTT. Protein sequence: CASSSRRGNEKLFF.